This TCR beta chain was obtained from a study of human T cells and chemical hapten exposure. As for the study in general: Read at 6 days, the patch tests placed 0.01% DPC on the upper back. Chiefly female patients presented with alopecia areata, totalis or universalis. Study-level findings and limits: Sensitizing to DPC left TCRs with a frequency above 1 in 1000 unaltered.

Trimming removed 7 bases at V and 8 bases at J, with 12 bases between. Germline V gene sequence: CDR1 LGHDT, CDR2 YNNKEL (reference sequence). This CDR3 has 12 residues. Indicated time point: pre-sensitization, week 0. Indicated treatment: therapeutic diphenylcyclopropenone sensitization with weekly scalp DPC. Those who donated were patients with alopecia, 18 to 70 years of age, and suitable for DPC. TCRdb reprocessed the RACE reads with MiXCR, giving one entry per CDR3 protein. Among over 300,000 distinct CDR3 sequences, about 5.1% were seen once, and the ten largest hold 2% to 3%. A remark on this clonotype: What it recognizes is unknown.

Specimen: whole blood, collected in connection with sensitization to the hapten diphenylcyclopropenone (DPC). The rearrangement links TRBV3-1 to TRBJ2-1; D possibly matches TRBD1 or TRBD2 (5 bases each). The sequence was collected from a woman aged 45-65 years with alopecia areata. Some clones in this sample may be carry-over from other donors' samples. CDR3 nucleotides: TGTGCCAGCAAGCAGGGAGCCGATGAGCAGTTCTTC. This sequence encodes CASKQGADEQFF.